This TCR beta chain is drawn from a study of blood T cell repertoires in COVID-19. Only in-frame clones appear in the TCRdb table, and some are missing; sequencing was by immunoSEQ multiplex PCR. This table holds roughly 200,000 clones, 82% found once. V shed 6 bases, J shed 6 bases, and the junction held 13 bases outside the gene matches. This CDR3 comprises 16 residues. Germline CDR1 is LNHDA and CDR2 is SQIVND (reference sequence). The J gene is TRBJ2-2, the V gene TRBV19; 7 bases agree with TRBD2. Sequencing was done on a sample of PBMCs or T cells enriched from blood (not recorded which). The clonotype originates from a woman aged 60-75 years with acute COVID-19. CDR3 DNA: TGTGCCAGTAGCATCACCTGGGACTATCAGCCCGGGGAGCTGTTTTTT. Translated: CASSITWDYQPGELFF.